A single sample is the source of the 29 T cell receptor beta chains below, sequenced in a study of blood T cell repertoires in COVID-19. TCRdb's table, derived via immunoSEQ multiplex PCR, lists solely in-frame clones and lacks some. Altogether roughly 130,000 clones are present, around four fifths being singletons, with the ten largest covering about 3.4%. Sequenced input: PBMCs or T cells enriched from blood (not recorded which). Source of these receptors: a woman between 50 and 59 years old with acute COVID-19.

This sequence joins TRBV9 and TRBJ2-1; tentative D call: TRBD1 (6 bases). The CDR3 runs to 20 residues. V was clipped by 0 bases and J by 7 bases, with 29 bases between them. Germline V gene data show CDR1 as SGDLS and CDR2 as YYNGEE. The CDR3 DNA is TGTGCCAGCAGCGTAGTGGGCTTTTCCAGAGGGGGAGTAGGTGGGAATGAGCAGTTCTTC. Amino acids: CASSVVGFSRGGVGGNEQFF.

The chain combines TRBV5-1 with TRBJ2-5, with TRBD1 matching over 9 bases. The V gene end was trimmed by 4 bases and the J gene end by 0 bases; junction bases not matched to a gene: 4. The CDR3 is made up of 15 amino acids. The V gene's germline CDR1 is SGHRS and CDR2 YFSETQ. The CDR3 region has the DNA TGCGCCAGCAGCCCGGGACAGGGTAACCAAGAGACCCAGTACTTC. Its translation is CASSPGQGNQETQYF. Supplemented by reference TRBV5-1 and TRBJ2-5, the full variable domain reads KAGVTQTPRYLIKTRGQQVTLSCSPISGHRSVSWYQQTPGQGLQFLFEYFSETQRNKGNFPGRFSGRQFSNSRSEMNVSTLELGDSALYLCASSPGQGNQETQYFGPGTRLLVL.

The chain has TRBV29-1 and TRBJ1-1; D unresolved. V dropped 5 bases and J dropped 1 base, with 14 bases sitting between them. CDR1 and CDR2 (germline): SQVTM, ANQGSEA. This CDR3 has 14 residues. The CDR3 protein is CSVQNRVPNTEAFF. The DNA of the CDR3 is TGCAGCGTTCAAAACCGGGTCCCGAACACTGAAGCTTTCTTT.

The genes are TRBV18 and TRBJ2-7, with 8 positions matching TRBD2. The V gene's germline CDR1 is KGHSH and CDR2 LQKENI. The CDR3 length is 13 residues. J gave up 3 bases and V 2 bases, and 0 bases lay outside the gene matches. Here the CDR3 DNA reads TGTGCCAGCTCACCAGGGACTAGCTACGAGCAGTACTTC. Translated: CASSPGTSYEQYF.

This chain links TRBV19 with TRBJ2-5, with 8 bases matching TRBD1. The CDR3 consists of 14 residues. Losses at the gene ends were 6 bases for V and 3 bases for J; bases not matched to a gene: 6. Looked up from germline, CDR1 is LNHDA and CDR2 is SQIVND (reference sequence). The CDR3 DNA is TGTGCCAGTAGGCGCAGGGGGCAGGAAGAGACCCAGTACTTC. Amino acids: CASRRRGQEETQYF.

The chain is built from TRBV19 and TRBJ2-3, with 8 bases matching TRBD2. With V trimmed by 2 bases and J by 5 bases, 3 bases remained unmatched. CDR1 is LNHDA and CDR2 is SQIVND in the germline V gene (reference sequence). The CDR3 spans 14 residues. The CDR3 region has the DNA TGTGCCAGTAGTATAACTAGCGGAGGAGATACGCAGTATTTT. It specifies CASSITSGGDTQYF.

The chain combines TRBV10-3 with TRBJ1-1, with D unclear. The CDR3 is 9 amino acids. V dropped 11 bases and J dropped 2 bases, with 3 bases sitting between them. CDR1 ENHRY and CDR2 SYGVKD come from the germline V gene. CDR3 loop: CASNTEAFF. CDR3 nucleotide sequence: TGTGCCTCTAACACTGAAGCTTTCTTT.

The chain couples TRBV6-2 or TRBV6-3 to TRBJ2-3, with TRBD2 identical over 9 bases. V lost 2 bases to trimming and J lost 2 bases; unmatched junction nucleotides: 8. This CDR3 region has 17 residues. Germline loops: CDR1 MNHEY, CDR2 SVGEGT. CDR3 loop: CASSYPPLAGYTDTQYF. CDR3 coding DNA: TGTGCCAGCAGTTACCCGCCCCTAGCGGGGTACACAGATACGCAGTATTTT.

The rearrangement uses TRBV5-1 and TRBJ2-7; the D gene is possibly TRBD2 (5 bases). Germline CDR1 and CDR2: SGHRS and YFSETQ. V was clipped by 3 bases and J by 6 bases, with 16 bases between them. The CDR3 loop spans 14 amino acids. In DNA form, the CDR3 reads TGCGCCAGCAGCTCCTACCCGGGGTCTAGCGAGCAGTACTTC. Translation gives CASSSYPGSSEQYF.

The chain joins TRBV10-3 to TRBJ1-2; D not certain. Germline CDR1 ENHRY, CDR2 SYGVKD. The V and J ends lost 2 bases and 2 bases respectively, with 15 bases between them. This CDR3 spans 16 amino acids. In DNA form, the CDR3 reads TGTGCCATCAGTGAGCCCCTTGGCGGGAGGAACTATGGCTACACCTTC. This encodes CAISEPLGGRNYGYTF.

The chain employs TRBV15 and TRBJ2-7, with 7 positions matching TRBD2. CDR3 length: 16 amino acids. The trim removed 0 bases at V and 2 bases at J, leaving 7 bases unmatched. Germline assignment: CDR1 LNHNV and CDR2 YYDKDF (reference sequence). CDR3 sequence: CATSRDDTGGAYEQYF. The CDR3 coding sequence is TGTGCCACCAGCAGAGATGATACGGGGGGTGCCTACGAGCAGTACTTC.

The rearrangement links TRBV9 to TRBJ2-1, with TRBD2 matching over 7 bases. V shed 0 bases, J shed 4 bases, and the junction held 10 bases outside the gene matches. This CDR3 has 17 residues. CDR1 is SGDLS, CDR2 YYNGEE, per germline. CDR3 sequence (DNA): TGTGCCAGCAGCGTAGGTAGCGGGCTCCCCCCTTACAATGAGCAGTTCTTC. Translated, it gives CASSVGSGLPPYNEQFF.

The chain combines TRBV9 with TRBJ2-1, with a possible D match to TRBD2 (5 bases). CDR3 length: 15 amino acids. The V end lost 2 bases, the J end lost 0 bases, and 9 bases lay between the germline ends. CDR1 and CDR2 (germline): SGDLS, YYNGEE. The CDR3 nucleotides are TGTGCCAGCAGCGTGAACGGACTCTCCTACAATGAGCAGTTCTTC. It yields the protein CASSVNGLSYNEQFF.

The chain employs TRBV5-1 and TRBJ2-1, with 8 positions matching TRBD2. With V trimmed by 4 bases and J by 3 bases, 9 bases remained unmatched. Per the germline V gene, CDR1 is SGHRS and CDR2 is YFSETQ. There are 16 residues in the CDR3. The CDR3 loop reads CASSREGDTGYNEQFF. CDR3 bases: TGCGCCAGCAGCCGGGAGGGAGATACCGGCTACAATGAGCAGTTCTTC.

The V gene is TRBV25-1, the J gene TRBJ1-2, with D possibly matching TRBD1 (5 bases). The CDR3 is 14 residues long. Trimming removed 8 bases at V and 4 bases at J, with 17 bases between. The germline V gene has CDR1 MGHDK and CDR2 SYGVNS. The CDR3 protein is CASRPRGEGYGYTF. The CDR3 DNA reads TGTGCCAGCCGTCCGCGGGGGGAGGGCTATGGCTACACCTTC.

The chain has TRBV6-5 and TRBJ1-5; the match to TRBD1 covers 9 bases. CDR3 length equals 14 residues. V trimming: 8 bases; J trimming: 4 bases; junction bases outside the gene matches: 6. Germline lookup yields CDR1 MNHEY and CDR2 SVGAGI. In nucleotides, the CDR3 is TGTGCCAGCGGTCCGACAGGGGGGAATCAGCCCCAGCATTTT. It specifies CASGPTGGNQPQHF.

This clone was found a few times. V and J are TRBV14 and TRBJ2-2, with 11 bases fitting TRBD2. J lost 8 bases, V lost 0 bases, and 8 bases had no gene match. The V gene's germline CDR1 is SGHDN and CDR2 FVKESK. This CDR3 region has 17 residues. CDR3 nucleotides: TGTGCCAGCAGCCAAGAGAGGCGGCTAGCGGGAGGAGGGGAGCTGTTTTTT. It encodes CASSQERRLAGGGELFF.

This chain links TRBV3-1 (or the pseudogene TRBV3-2) with TRBJ1-3; a possible D gene is TRBD1 (6 bases). Trimming pared 3 bases from V and 1 base from J, leaving 10 bases between. The V gene's germline CDR1 is LGHDT and CDR2 YNNKEL (reference sequence). The CDR3 runs to 15 residues. The CDR3, as DNA: TGTGCCAGCAGCCACGGACAGTTTTCTGGAAACACCATATATTTT. Translation gives CASSHGQFSGNTIYF.

The rearrangement joins TRBV28 to TRBJ1-5, with D perhaps TRBD1 (5 bases). The length of the CDR3 is 15 residues. Trimming took off 7 bases at V and 4 bases at J, with 17 bases between the two ends. Germline V gene sequence: CDR1 MDHEN, CDR2 SYDVKM. The CDR3 DNA reads TGTGCCAGCACCAAAGGGGCAGGGCCAAATCAGCCCCAGCATTTT. Amino acids: CASTKGAGPNQPQHF.

The rearrangement uses TRBV2 and TRBJ2-5, with D perhaps TRBD2 (6 bases). From germline, CDR1 is SNHLY and CDR2 FYNNEI. CDR3 length: 14 amino acids. V lost 4 bases and J 5 bases, leaving 14 bases between the germline ends. The CDR3 region has the DNA TGTGCCAGCAGTGTTCCCCCTCGGGGGGAGACCCAGTACTTC. Its protein is CASSVPPRGETQYF.

The chain employs TRBV25-1 and TRBJ2-3; 8 bases align to TRBD2. Looked up from germline, CDR1 is MGHDK and CDR2 is SYGVNS. The CDR3 covers 18 residues. The J segment lost 2 bases and the V segment lost 4 bases, leaving 14 bases of the junction unmatched. The CDR3 DNA reads as TGTGCCAGCAGTGCCCCTCGATTGAGCGGGAGTGTCACAGATACGCAGTATTTT. This gives the protein CASSAPRLSGSVTDTQYF. The whole variable domain, remainder taken from reference TRBV25-1 and TRBJ2-3, is EADIYQTPRYLVIGTGKKITLECSQTMGHDKMYWYQQDPGMELHLIHYSYGVNSTEKGDLSSESTVSRIRTEHFPLTLESARPSHTSQYLCASSAPRLSGSVTDTQYFGPGTRLTVL.

A single count supports this clone. V and J are TRBV9 and TRBJ1-1, with TRBD1 matching over 7 bases. Germline V gene lookup returns CDR1 SGDLS and CDR2 YYNGEE. The CDR3 extends over 14 amino acids. J gave up 1 base and V 3 bases, and 3 bases lay outside the gene matches. The CDR3 region is CASSGDSRNTEAFF. In DNA form, the CDR3 reads TGTGCCAGCAGCGGGGACAGCAGGAACACTGAAGCTTTCTTT.

V is TRBV5-8 and J is TRBJ2-7; weak D call: TRBD1 (6 bases). Deletions cut 4 bases from V and 1 base from J, with 12 bases between. The CDR3 totals 14 residues. Per germline, CDR1 SGHTS and CDR2 YDEGEE. The CDR3 loop is CASSLHRASYEQYF. The CDR3 bases are TGTGCCAGCAGCCTTCACAGGGCATCCTACGAGCAGTACTTC. Full variable domain (rest looked up from reference TRBV5-8 and TRBJ2-7): EAGVTQSPTHLIKTRGQQATLRCSPISGHTSVYWYQQALGLGLQFLLWYDEGEERNRGNFPPRFSGRQFPNYSSELNVNALELEDSALYLCASSLHRASYEQYFGPGTRLTVT.

The CDR3 region has the DNA TGTGCCAGCGGGAAGACAGCGAACACTGAAGCTTTCTTT. Its translation is CASGKTANTEAFF. The chain is built from TRBV28 and TRBJ1-1; possibly TRBD1 for D (5 bases). CDR3 length: 13 residues. Trimming pared 8 bases from V and 1 base from J, leaving 11 bases between. Germline assignment: CDR1 MDHEN and CDR2 SYDVKM.

In nucleotides, the CDR3 is TGTGCCAGCAGCCGTACCCTTAGGGGCGAGCAGTTCTTC. Encoded protein: CASSRTLRGEQFF. The chain links TRBV3-1 (or the pseudogene TRBV3-2) to TRBJ2-1; the D gene is possibly TRBD1 (5 bases). The CDR3 spans 13 residues. The germline V gene encodes CDR1 LGHDT and CDR2 YNNKEL (reference sequence). V dropped 4 bases and J dropped 10 bases, with 14 bases sitting between them.

This chain joins TRBV28 and TRBJ1-3; D might be TRBD1 (5 bases). The CDR3 extends over 15 amino acids. Deletions cut 3 bases from V and 0 bases from J, with 9 bases between. The germline CDR1 and CDR2 sequences are MDHEN and SYDVKM. The DNA of the CDR3 is TGTGCCAGCAGTTTCGGGGGGAGCTCTGGAAACACCATATATTTT. Translating it yields CASSFGGSSGNTIYF.

The gene calls are TRBV12-5 and TRBJ1-5; the D is unclear. V was shortened by 7 bases and J by 3 bases, with 10 bases between the two germline ends. The CDR3 runs to 13 residues. The germline V gene has CDR1 LGHNT and CDR2 FRNRAP. The CDR3 DNA reads as TGTGCTAGTGCCCTAGGTATCAATCAGCCCCAGCATTTT. Its translation is CASALGINQPQHF.

The chain links TRBV5-4 to TRBJ2-5, with D hard to call. Germline V lookup: CDR1 SGHNT, CDR2 YYREEE (reference sequence). Trimming stripped 0 bases from V and 0 bases from J, with 6 bases between. The CDR3 is 14 residues long. The CDR3 sequence is CASSLGRDQETQYF. The CDR3 bases are TGTGCCAGCAGCTTGGGTCGCGACCAAGAGACCCAGTACTTC.

The chain recombines TRBV5-8 with TRBJ2-7; 8 nucleotides agree with TRBD1. Trimming cost V 4 bases and J 5 bases; bases outside gene matches: 11. The germline V gene has CDR1 SGHTS and CDR2 YDEGEE. This CDR3 spans 15 amino acids. The CDR3 is CASSTGQGTMDEQYF. CDR3 bases: TGTGCCAGCAGCACCGGACAGGGAACAATGGACGAGCAGTACTTC.